Below, 10 T cell receptor beta chains from the same sample are listed, as sequenced in a study of OX40 agonist ivuxolimab in advanced cancers. The assay was immunoSEQ multiplex PCR, and TCRdb's table has in-frame clones only and misses some. The sample has about 73,000 clones, around 90% seen once. Sequenced here: CD4+ or CD8+ T cells sorted from blood, sampled in a trial of the OX40 agonist ivuxolimab. Every receptor here comes from an adult with an advanced solid tumor such as melanoma, head and neck, liver or kidney cancer.

The rearrangement joins TRBV19 to TRBJ2-7; possible D gene TRBD1, 6 bases. The CDR3 is 14 residues long. V lost 0 bases and J lost 4, with 10 bases in between. Germline V lookup: CDR1 LNHDA, CDR2 SQIVND (reference sequence). CDR3 sequence reads: CASSIDSQGYEQYF. The CDR3 region has the DNA TGTGCCAGTAGTATAGACTCACAGGGTTACGAGCAGTACTTC.

V gene TRBV11-2 combines with J gene TRBJ1-2; possibly TRBD1 for D (5 bases). The CDR3 runs to 15 residues. The V end was cut by 3 bases, the J end by 1 base, with 12 bases between. Germline lookup yields CDR1 SGHAT and CDR2 FQNNGV. CDR3 sequence (DNA): TGTGCCAGCAGCTTTAGGCAGGGTGATAACTATGGCTACACCTTC. Amino acid sequence: CASSFRQGDNYGYTF. Looking up the rest from reference TRBV11-2 and TRBJ1-2 gives the full variable domain: EAGVAQSPRYKIIEKRQSVAFWCNPISGHATLYWYQQILGQGPKLLIQFQNNGVVDDSQLPKDRFSAERLKGVDSTLKIQPAKLEDSAVYLCASSFRQGDNYGYTFGSGTRLTVV.

The V gene is TRBV5-6, the J gene TRBJ1-2, with D unresolved. The germline V gene encodes CDR1 SGHDT and CDR2 YYEEEE. CDR3 size: 11 residues. Trimming removed 4 bases at V and 8 bases at J, with 9 bases between. The CDR3 DNA is TGTGCCAGCAGCGCAGGTTTGGGCTACACCTTC. Translation gives CASSAGLGYTF.

The chain links TRBV5-1 to TRBJ2-1; D unresolved. Germline-derived CDR1 and CDR2 are SGHRS and YFSETQ. V was cut by 4 bases and J by 2 bases, with 13 bases left in between. This CDR3 comprises 15 residues. The CDR3 protein is CASSPDPGTYNEQFF. The CDR3 DNA sequence: TGCGCCAGCAGCCCGGACCCAGGAACCTACAATGAGCAGTTCTTC.

The V and J genes are TRBV28 and TRBJ2-5; D may be TRBD1 (7 bases). This CDR3 region has 14 residues. CDR1 and CDR2 (germline): MDHEN, SYDVKM. Trimming removed 6 bases at V and 4 bases at J, with 15 bases between. The CDR3 nucleotides are TGTGCCAGCAGCGAACACCAGGGGGGAGAGACCCAGTACTTC. This sequence encodes CASSEHQGGETQYF.

The chain couples TRBV6-5 to TRBJ1-4; D gene unclear. The CDR3 has 13 amino acids. V lost 6 bases to trimming and J lost 8 bases, with 13 bases between them. In germline, CDR1 is MNHEY, CDR2 SVGAGI. In DNA form, the CDR3 reads TGTGCCAGCAGCATAAGACCACGGGAAAAACTGTTTTTT. Translation gives CASSIRPREKLFF.

This clone was seen once. The chain is built from TRBV5-4 and TRBJ2-7, with 8 bases that match TRBD1. V lost 4 bases, J lost 5 bases, and 8 bases stayed unmatched. The CDR3 sequence is 14 residues long. Germline CDR1 SGHNT, CDR2 YYREEE (reference sequence). CDR3 bases: TGTGCCAGCAGCATCCCGGGACAGGACAACGAGCAGTACTTC. Encoded protein: CASSIPGQDNEQYF.

The chain has TRBV6-4 and TRBJ2-2; D possibly corresponds to TRBD1 (6 bases). Germline V gene sequence: CDR1 MRHNA, CDR2 SNTAGT. The CDR3 covers 14 residues. V lost 4 bases and J 1 base, leaving 7 bases between the germline ends. The DNA of the CDR3 is TGTGCCAGCAGTGTACAGGGGAACACCGGGGAGCTGTTTTTT. It translates to CASSVQGNTGELFF.

The chain uses TRBV6-1 and TRBJ1-5, with D perhaps matching TRBD1 (6 bases). Germline CDR1 is MNHNS and CDR2 is SASEGT. V lost 2 bases, J lost 3 bases, and 11 bases lay in between. The CDR3 covers 15 residues. CDR3 in amino acids: CASSEKQGNNQPQHF. The CDR3 DNA follows: TGTGCCAGCAGTGAAAAACAGGGCAACAATCAGCCCCAGCATTTT.

This clone has just one count. This chain joins TRBV7-2 and TRBJ1-5; 10 bases fit TRBD1. The V gene's germline CDR1 is SGHTA and CDR2 FQGNSA. V was pared by 7 bases and J by 6 bases, with 6 bases of the junction left unmatched. The CDR3 runs 14 residues. CDR3 DNA: TGTGCCAGCACCGACAGGGGGCGCACTCAGCCCCAGCATTTT. This codes for CASTDRGRTQPQHF.